This TCR beta chain was sequenced in a study of blood T cell repertoires in COVID-19. This CDR3 is 19 amino acids long. The junction had 7 bases not matched to a gene; V was cut back by 2 bases and J by 0 bases. Germline lookup yields CDR1 SGHNT and CDR2 YENEEA. TCRdb keeps only in-frame clones here, not all; method: immunoSEQ multiplex PCR. The sample shows 250,000 to 300,000 clones, roughly 85% of them seen only once. This chain links TRBV11-3 with TRBJ2-4, with 13 bases fitting TRBD2. Sequencing used peripheral blood. This TCR was sampled from a man between 45 and 60 years old with active or convalescent COVID-19. The CDR3 nucleotides read TGTGCCAGCAGCTTATTGGGACTAGCGGGGTTCCTAGCCAAAAACATTCAGTACTTC. This translates into CASSLLGLAGFLAKNIQYF.